These 18 T cell receptor beta chains share one sample of origin, sequenced in a study of cytomegalovirus exposure and HLA in healthy donors. PCR primers comprised 60 Vbeta and 13 Jbeta primers. Clones were sequenced by immunoSEQ multiplex PCR, and TCRdb holds only the in-frame ones, with some missing. The data show 50,000 to 60,000 clones, with 75% to 80% seen just once and roughly 1.5% held by the top ten. What was sequenced was PBMCs. These receptors originate from a female donor in good health and CMV-seronegative.

The chain has TRBV19 and TRBJ1-2, with 11 bases aligning to TRBD1. The germline V gene encodes CDR1 LNHDA and CDR2 SQIVND (reference sequence). Trimming cost V 9 bases and J 8 bases; bases outside gene matches: 8. CDR3 length: 13 residues. CDR3 DNA sequence: TGTGCCAGCCGGACAGGGGGCGCTGGGGGCTACACCTTC. It codes for CASRTGGAGGYTF.

The V call is TRBV6-5, the J call TRBJ1-1, with D maybe TRBD1 (6 bases). This CDR3 has 13 residues. Germline lookup yields CDR1 MNHEY and CDR2 SVGAGI. V lost 6 bases to trimming and J lost 2 bases, with 10 bases between them. The CDR3 loop reads CASREDSNTEAFF. The CDR3 nucleotides read TGTGCCAGCAGAGAGGACAGCAACACTGAAGCTTTCTTT.

V gene TRBV18 combines with J gene TRBJ2-5; TRBD2 aligns across 8 bases. V was pared by 3 bases and J by 0 bases, with 6 bases of the junction left unmatched. The CDR3 consists of 16 residues. Germline V gene sequence: CDR1 KGHSH, CDR2 LQKENI. The CDR3 is CASSPGTRTYQETQYF. The DNA for the CDR3 is TGTGCCAGCTCACCCGGGACTAGAACGTACCAAGAGACCCAGTACTTC.

This chain uses TRBV11-2 with TRBJ2-1; TRBD2 agrees at 14 bases. CDR1 is SGHAT and CDR2 is FQNNGV in the germline V gene. The CDR3 covers 19 residues. Trimming took 3 bases from V and 5 from J; bases not matched to a gene: 12. The CDR3 reads CASSFPPLAGLAGDNEQFF. DNA of the CDR3: TGTGCCAGCAGCTTCCCCCCCCTCGCGGGACTAGCGGGGGACAATGAGCAGTTCTTC.

The chain recombines TRBV29-1 with TRBJ1-1; 7 nucleotides agree with TRBD1. The CDR3 is 14 amino acids. V shed 6 bases and J 1 base; nucleotides not matched to a gene: 8. The V gene's germline CDR1 is SQVTM and CDR2 ANQGSEA. For the CDR3, the DNA is TGCAGCGTCAAACAGGGGATGGGGAACACTGAAGCTTTCTTT. It encodes CSVKQGMGNTEAFF.

This chain links TRBV7-3 with TRBJ1-6; D not certain. Trimming removed 6 bases at V and 9 bases at J, with 12 bases between. CDR1 is SGHTA, CDR2 FQGTGA, per germline. The CDR3 is 13 residues long. CDR3 amino acids: CASRLKEGSPLHF. CDR3 DNA: TGTGCCAGCAGACTAAAAGAGGGTTCACCCCTCCACTTT.

The chain links TRBV29-1 to TRBJ2-5; no clear D. The germline V and J ends were trimmed by 4 bases and 2 bases, with 8 bases remaining between them. Germline V gene sequence: CDR1 SQVTM, CDR2 ANQGSEA. This CDR3 has 12 residues. This CDR3 reads CSVVREQETQYF. Written as DNA, the CDR3 is TGCAGCGTTGTCCGAGAACAAGAGACCCAGTACTTC.

CDR3 in DNA: TGTGCCAGCAGCTTTGACAGGACAGTCTCCGAAGCTTTCTTT. Residues: CASSFDRTVSEAFF. J is TRBJ1-1 and V is TRBV5-4, with D maybe TRBD1 (6 bases). Trimming removed 2 bases from V and 8 bases from J, with 16 bases in between. Per the germline V gene, CDR1 is SGHNT and CDR2 is YYREEE (reference sequence). CDR3 length equals 14 residues.

Remarks on this clone: The junction shows a germline mismatch at one end, possibly a read error. The J gene is TRBJ2-1, the V gene TRBV5-4; perhaps TRBD1 as D (5 bases). Germline CDR1 is SGHNT and CDR2 is YYREEE (reference sequence). The CDR3 is made up of 15 amino acids. The CDR3 DNA is TGTGCCGGCAGCCGACAGTCCTACTCCTACAATGAGCAGTTCTTC. Its protein is CAGSRQSYSYNEQFF.

The CDR3 is CASSQSYRASSYNSPLHF. The CDR3 DNA sequence: TGTGCCAGCAGCCAATCATACAGGGCCAGCTCCTATAATTCACCCCTCCACTTT. The gene calls are TRBV5-5 and TRBJ1-6; possibly TRBD1 for D (6 bases). The CDR3 runs 18 residues. V lost 4 bases, J lost 0 bases, and 17 bases lay in between. From germline, CDR1 is SGHKS and CDR2 YYEKEE (reference sequence).

The V and J genes are TRBV7-3 and TRBJ1-1, with 10 bases aligning to TRBD1. This CDR3 has 15 amino acids. The germline V gene encodes CDR1 SGHTA and CDR2 FQGTGA. Germline trimming cut 3 bases from V and 5 bases from J; bases unmatched to any gene: 6. The CDR3 loop reads CASSFTGTGATEAFF. The CDR3, as DNA: TGTGCCAGCAGCTTCACCGGGACAGGGGCGACTGAAGCTTTCTTT.

The CDR3: CASSLAGAIGNTEAFF. The DNA of the CDR3 is TGTGCCAGCAGCTTAGCGGGGGCGATCGGGAACACTGAAGCTTTCTTT. V is TRBV7-9 and J is TRBJ1-1; the D gene is possibly TRBD1 (6 bases). Trimming shortened V by 0 bases and J by 1 base, and 12 bases separated the two germline ends. The length of the CDR3 is 16 residues. Germline CDR1 and CDR2: SEHNR and FQNEAQ (reference sequence). The full variable domain, with the rest looked up from reference TRBV7-9 and TRBJ1-1, is DTGVSQNPRHKITKRGQNVTFRCDPISEHNRLYWYRQTLGQGPEFLTYFQNEAQLEKSRLLSDRFSAERPKGSFSTLEIQRTEQGDSAMYLCASSLAGAIGNTEAFFGQGTRLTVV.

The CDR3 loop is CASRGDRVMNTEAFF. The CDR3, as DNA: TGTGCCAGCAGGGGGGACAGAGTGATGAACACTGAAGCTTTCTTT. The rearrangement uses TRBV5-8 and TRBJ1-1, with 7 positions matching TRBD1. Per germline, CDR1 SGHTS and CDR2 YDEGEE. The CDR3 sequence is 15 residues long. J lost 0 bases, V lost 5 bases, and 7 bases had no gene match.

The chain uses TRBV9 and TRBJ1-5; D might be TRBD1 (5 bases). The CDR3 sequence is 14 residues long. Germline-derived CDR1 and CDR2 are SGDLS and YYNGEE. V lost 3 bases and J lost 6, with 13 bases in between. The CDR3 region has the DNA TGTGCCAGCAGCGCCCATGGGGGGGGTCAGCCCCAGCATTTT. Translating it yields CASSAHGGGQPQHF.

This chain joins TRBV9 and TRBJ1-3, with D unclear. Germline lookup yields CDR1 SGDLS and CDR2 YYNGEE. The germline V and J ends were trimmed by 0 bases and 2 bases, with 9 bases remaining between them. The CDR3 has 15 amino acids. The CDR3: CASSVDPGAGNTIYF. Written as DNA, the CDR3 is TGTGCCAGCAGCGTAGACCCCGGGGCTGGAAACACCATATATTTT. The entire variable domain, with the rest obtained from reference TRBV9 and TRBJ1-3, is as follows: DSGVTQTPKHLITATGQRVTLRCSPRSGDLSVYWYQQSLDQGLQFLIQYYNGEERAKGNILERFSAQQFPDLHSELNLSSLELGDSALYFCASSVDPGAGNTIYFGEGSWLTVV.

The chain recombines TRBV29-1 with TRBJ2-5; no clear D gene. V dropped 2 bases and J dropped 4 bases, with 11 bases sitting between them. Germline lookup yields CDR1 SQVTM and CDR2 ANQGSEA. The CDR3 extends over 13 amino acids. CDR3 in amino acids: CSVESGPGETQYF. As DNA, the CDR3 is TGCAGCGTTGAAAGTGGCCCGGGAGAGACCCAGTACTTC.

The V and J genes are TRBV5-1 and TRBJ2-3; perhaps TRBD2 as D (5 bases). Looked up from germline, CDR1 is SGHRS and CDR2 is YFSETQ. Between the trimmed V and J ends, which lost 4 bases and 3 bases, there was a span of 12 bases. This CDR3 contains 14 residues. CDR3 sequence: CASSRGIATDTQYF. The CDR3 DNA reads TGCGCCAGCAGCCGGGGTATAGCGACAGATACGCAGTATTTT.

The rearrangement links TRBV19 to TRBJ1-1, with a weak D call TRBD1 (5 bases). Between the trimmed V and J ends, which lost 1 base and 1 base, there was a span of 10 bases. CDR1 is LNHDA, CDR2 SQIVND, per germline (reference sequence). The CDR3 totals 15 residues. CDR3 sequence (DNA): TGTGCCAGTAGTATAGTGGGGCAGTGGAACACTGAAGCTTTCTTT. The encoded protein is CASSIVGQWNTEAFF.